This entry concerns a single T cell receptor beta chain. An end of the junction does not agree with germline; a read error may underlie this. The data originate from a study of blood T cell repertoires in COVID-19. Clones were read by immunoSEQ multiplex PCR, and TCRdb kept only the in-frame ones, dropping some. The sample lists roughly 71,000 clones; 70% to 90% were seen once. The length of the CDR3 is 14 residues. In germline, CDR1 is SGHAT, CDR2 FQNNGV. This chain joins TRBV11-2 and TRBJ1-6; 7 bases line up with TRBD1. The sample consisted of peripheral blood. The clonotype originates from a woman over 75 with acute or convalescent COVID-19. The CDR3 sequence: CASSLDRARSPLHF. In DNA form, the CDR3 reads TGTGCCAGCAGCCTAGACAGGGCACGGTCACCCCTCCACTTT.